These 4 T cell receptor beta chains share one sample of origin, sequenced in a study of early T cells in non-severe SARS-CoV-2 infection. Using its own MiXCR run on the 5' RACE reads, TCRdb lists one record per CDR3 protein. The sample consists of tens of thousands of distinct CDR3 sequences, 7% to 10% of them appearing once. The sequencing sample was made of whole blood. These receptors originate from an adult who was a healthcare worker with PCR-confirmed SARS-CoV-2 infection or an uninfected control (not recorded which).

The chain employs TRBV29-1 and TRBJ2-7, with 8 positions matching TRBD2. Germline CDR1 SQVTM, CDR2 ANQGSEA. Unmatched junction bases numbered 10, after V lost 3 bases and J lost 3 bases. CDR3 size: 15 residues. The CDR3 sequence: CSVEISGTRYYEQYF. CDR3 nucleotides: TGCAGCGTTGAGATTTCCGGGACTAGGTACTACGAGCAGTACTTC.

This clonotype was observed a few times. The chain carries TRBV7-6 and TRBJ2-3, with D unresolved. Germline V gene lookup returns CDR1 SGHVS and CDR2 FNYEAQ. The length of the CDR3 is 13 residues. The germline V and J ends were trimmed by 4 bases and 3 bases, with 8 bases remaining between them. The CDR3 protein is CASSSGVTDTQYF. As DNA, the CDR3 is TGTGCCAGCAGCTCAGGCGTAACAGATACGCAGTATTTT. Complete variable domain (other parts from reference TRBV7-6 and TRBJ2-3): GAGVSQSPRYKVTKRGQDVALRCDPISGHVSLYWYRQALGQGPEFLTYFNYEAQQDKSGLPNDRFSAERPEGSISTLTIQRTEQRDSAMYRCASSSGVTDTQYFGPGTRLTVL.

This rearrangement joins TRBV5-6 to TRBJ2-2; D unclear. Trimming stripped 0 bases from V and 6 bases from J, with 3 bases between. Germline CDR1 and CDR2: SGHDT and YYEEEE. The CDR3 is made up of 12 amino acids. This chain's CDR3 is CASSLAAGELFF. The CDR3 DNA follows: TGTGCCAGCAGCTTGGCAGCCGGGGAGCTGTTTTTT.

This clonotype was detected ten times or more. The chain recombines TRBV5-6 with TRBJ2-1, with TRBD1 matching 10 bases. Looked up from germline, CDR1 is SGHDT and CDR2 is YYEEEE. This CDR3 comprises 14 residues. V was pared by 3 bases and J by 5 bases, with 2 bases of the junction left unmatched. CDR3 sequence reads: CASSSGTGDNEQFF. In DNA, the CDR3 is TGTGCCAGCAGCTCCGGGACAGGGGACAATGAGCAGTTCTTC.